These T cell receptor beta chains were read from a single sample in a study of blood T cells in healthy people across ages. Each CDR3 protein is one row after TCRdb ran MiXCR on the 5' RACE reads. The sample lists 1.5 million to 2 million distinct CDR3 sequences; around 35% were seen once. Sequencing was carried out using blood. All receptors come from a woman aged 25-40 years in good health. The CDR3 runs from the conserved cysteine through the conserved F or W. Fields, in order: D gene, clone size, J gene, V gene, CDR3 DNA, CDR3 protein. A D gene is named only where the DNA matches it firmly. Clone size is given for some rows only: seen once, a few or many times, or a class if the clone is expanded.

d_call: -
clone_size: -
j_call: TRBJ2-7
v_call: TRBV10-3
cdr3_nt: TGTGCCGTCCAGGGGGGGTCCCGCGAGCAGTACTTC
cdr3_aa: CAVQGGSREQYF

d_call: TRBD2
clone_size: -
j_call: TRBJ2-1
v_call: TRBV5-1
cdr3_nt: TGCGCCAGCAGCAACAGCGGGACTTACTACAATGAGCAGTTCTTC
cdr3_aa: CASSNSGTYYNEQFF

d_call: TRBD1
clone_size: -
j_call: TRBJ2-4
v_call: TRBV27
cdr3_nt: TGTGCCAGCAGTTACGACAGACAGGGGCGCGGGTCCAAAAACATTCAGTACTTC
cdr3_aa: CASSYDRQGRGSKNIQYF

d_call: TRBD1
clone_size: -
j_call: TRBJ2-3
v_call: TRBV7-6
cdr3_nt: TGTGCCAGCAGTTCGACACGGCAGGGGGCAATAGATACGCAGTATTTT
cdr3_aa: CASSSTRQGAIDTQYF

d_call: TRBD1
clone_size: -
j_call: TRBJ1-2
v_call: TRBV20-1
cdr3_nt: TGCAGTGCTTCTCCGGGACAGGCCGTGGGTGGCTACACCTTC
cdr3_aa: CSASPGQAVGGYTF

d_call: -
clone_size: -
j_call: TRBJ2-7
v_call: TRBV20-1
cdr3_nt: TGCAGTGCTAGCGGTAACCACGAGCAGTACTTC
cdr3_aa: CSASGNHEQYF

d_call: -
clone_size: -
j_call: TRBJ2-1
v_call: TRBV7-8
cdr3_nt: TGTGCCAGCAGCTTAGGTCTCAGCGGCGGCTCCTACAATGAGCAGTTCTTC
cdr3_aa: CASSLGLSGGSYNEQFF

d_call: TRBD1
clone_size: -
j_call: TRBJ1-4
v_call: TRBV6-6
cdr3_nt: TGTGCCAGCAGTAGGGGACAGACAACTAATGAAAAACTGTTTTTT
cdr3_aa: CASSRGQTTNEKLFF

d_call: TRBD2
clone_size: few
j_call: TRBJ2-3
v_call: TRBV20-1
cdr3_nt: TGCAGTGCTAGAGATAGGAGCGGGAGGGCTAGCACAGATACGCAGTATTTT
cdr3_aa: CSARDRSGRASTDTQYF

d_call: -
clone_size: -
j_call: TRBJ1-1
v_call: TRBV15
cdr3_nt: TGTGCCACCAGCATCGGAAACACTGAAGCTTTCTTT
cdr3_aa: CATSIGNTEAFF

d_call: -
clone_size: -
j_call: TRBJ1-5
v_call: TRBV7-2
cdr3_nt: TGTGCCAGCAGCTTAGTTGCAGCAGGGTTCAGTCAGCCCCAGCATTTT
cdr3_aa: CASSLVAAGFSQPQHF

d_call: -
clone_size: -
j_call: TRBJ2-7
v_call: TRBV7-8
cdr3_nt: TGTGCCAGCAGCCCCGGACTGATCTCCTACGAGCAGTACTTC
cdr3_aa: CASSPGLISYEQYF

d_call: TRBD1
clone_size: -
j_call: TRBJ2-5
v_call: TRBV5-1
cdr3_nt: TGCGCCGGCAGCCCGGGGACAGTACAAGAGACCCAGTACTTC
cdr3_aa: CAGSPGTVQETQYF

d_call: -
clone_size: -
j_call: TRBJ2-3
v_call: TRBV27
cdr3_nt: TGTGCCAGCAGTCCGCACCCCGCCGGGGGTACGCAGTATTTT
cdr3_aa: CASSPHPAGGTQYF

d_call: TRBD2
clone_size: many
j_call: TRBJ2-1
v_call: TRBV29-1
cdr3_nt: TGCAGCGCCGACACCGTAGCGGGAGTTGGGTACAATGAGCAGTTCTTC
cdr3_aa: CSADTVAGVGYNEQFF

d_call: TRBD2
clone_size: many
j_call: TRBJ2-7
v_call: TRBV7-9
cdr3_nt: TGTGCCAGCAGCCTAGGACTAGCTGACGAGCAGTACTTC
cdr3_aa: CASSLGLADEQYF